The subject of this entry is one T cell receptor beta chain. Antigen specificity is unknown. The donors were in the approximately 130-subject validation cohort, distinct from the approximately 700-subject first cohort. Libraries were prepared by immunoSEQ multiplex PCR; TCRdb keeps only in-frame clonotypes and omits some of them. The data contain more than 300,000 clones, about nine tenths of them seen just once; the ten biggest clones take up around 0.8%. These data are taken from a study of cytomegalovirus exposure and HLA in healthy donors. On the study more broadly: The same platform as the approximately 670 first-cohort repertoires was used for the 130 or so validation repertoires, a later analysis reported.

Whole-study results and caveats: Subsequent analysis found a tendency for first-cohort TCR clusters to co-occur within the 95 to 150 validation repertoires. High specificity and sensitivity for cytomegalovirus status were reported for the classifier.

The ends were cut back, 7 bases at V and 11 bases at J, with 20 bases in the middle. CDR1 and CDR2 (germline): MNHEY, SVGAGI. The CDR3 runs to 13 residues. This chain uses TRBV6-5 with TRBJ1-1, with D possibly being TRBD1 (6 bases). The source is a young woman in good health and CMV-seronegative. The sequenced material came from PBMCs. CDR3 region: CASTQPGPGQAFF. The CDR3 DNA is TGTGCCAGCACACAACCGGGGCCCGGACAGGCTTTCTTT.